The 28 T cell receptor beta chains reported below all come from one sample, sequenced in a study of shared clonotypes between healthy human individuals. The data were produced by immunoSEQ multiplex PCR, yet TCRdb's version contains in-frame clones alone and is incomplete. Of approximately 620,000 clones listed, less than 98% were seen once; the top ten hold 0.057%. Sequencing was carried out using naive CD4+ T cells sorted from blood. The subset here: CD45RA+ positively selected. The receptors shown here come from a woman aged 30 to 39 in good health.

This clone was seen a single time. This chain connects TRBV7-9 to TRBJ2-7; TRBD1 matches 8 bases. Per germline, CDR1 SEHNR and CDR2 FQNEAQ (reference sequence). This CDR3 has 17 residues. V lost 7 bases, J lost 3 bases, and 17 bases stayed unmatched. The CDR3 DNA sequence: TGTGCCAGCACTGAAGGTACCTGGACAGGGCAAAGCTACGAGCAGTACTTC. It codes for CASTEGTWTGQSYEQYF.

The chain links TRBV4-1 to TRBJ2-7; 10 positions agree with TRBD2. CDR1 is MGHRA, CDR2 YSYEKL, per germline. Trimming removed 5 bases from V and 0 bases from J; junction bases left unmatched: 4. The CDR3 has 15 amino acids. CDR3 sequence reads: CASSRLAGVSYEQYF. The CDR3 coding sequence is TGCGCCAGCAGCAGACTAGCGGGTGTCTCCTACGAGCAGTACTTC.

This clone was detected only a few times. The chain recombines TRBV28 with TRBJ1-2; no clear D gene. CDR1 is MDHEN and CDR2 is SYDVKM in the germline V gene. The germline V and J ends were trimmed by 5 bases and 0 bases, with 7 bases remaining between them. The CDR3 has 13 amino acids. CDR3 loop: CASSLTSNYGYTF. DNA for the CDR3: TGTGCCAGCAGTCTGACGTCTAACTATGGCTACACCTTC.

The CDR3 loop reads CASSHPGDYSYNEQFF. The CDR3 nucleotides read TGTGCCAGCAGCCATCCCGGTGATTACTCCTACAATGAGCAGTTCTTC. The rearrangement uses TRBV7-9 and TRBJ2-1, with D uncertain. Germline V gives CDR1 SEHNR, CDR2 FQNEAQ (reference sequence). CDR3 length equals 16 residues. V lost 5 bases and J lost 0, with 14 bases in between. Full variable domain (outside the CDR3, taken from reference TRBV7-9 and TRBJ2-1): DTGVSQNPRHKITKRGQNVTFRCDPISEHNRLYWYRQTLGQGPEFLTYFQNEAQLEKSRLLSDRFSAERPKGSFSTLEIQRTEQGDSAMYLCASSHPGDYSYNEQFFGPGTRLTVL.

The chain carries TRBV5-1 and TRBJ1-5; D is perhaps TRBD1 (5 bases). V lost 2 bases, J lost 4 bases, and 13 bases lay in between. Germline CDR1 and CDR2: SGHRS and YFSETQ. CDR3 length: 15 residues. The CDR3 sequence is CASSLRGEGNQPQHF. CDR3 bases: TGCGCCAGCAGCTTAAGGGGCGAGGGAAATCAGCCCCAGCATTTT.

This chain connects TRBV7-3 to TRBJ2-1, with 8 bases that match TRBD2. The CDR3 length is 17 residues. Germline V gene sequence: CDR1 SGHTA, CDR2 FQGTGA. The V gene end was trimmed by 6 bases and the J gene end by 7 bases; junction bases not matched to a gene: 17. The CDR3 here is CASRTPKSGSGRNEQFF. The CDR3 bases are TGTGCCAGCAGGACCCCCAAGAGCGGGAGCGGGCGGAATGAGCAGTTCTTC.

This chain joins TRBV30 and TRBJ1-5; 7 bases fit TRBD1. Trimming cost V 1 base and J 6 bases; bases outside gene matches: 12. The V gene's germline CDR1 is GTSNPN and CDR2 SVGIG (reference sequence). The CDR3 sequence is 16 residues long. This CDR3 reads CAWSATGRGIRQPQHF. The CDR3 bases are TGTGCCTGGAGTGCAACGGGCAGGGGGATTCGTCAGCCCCAGCATTTT.

The chain combines TRBV6-1 with TRBJ2-7, with D perhaps matching TRBD2 (5 bases). This CDR3 spans 16 amino acids. Germline V gene lookup returns CDR1 MNHNS and CDR2 SASEGT. Trimming took 3 bases from V and 3 from J, leaving 18 bases between them. The CDR3, as DNA: TGTGCCAGCAGTGATTCGGGGAGTGGGAGTGGCTACGAGCAGTACTTC. Translating it yields CASSDSGSGSGYEQYF.

V gene TRBV28 combines with J gene TRBJ2-3, with D tentatively TRBD1 (6 bases). Germline assignment: CDR1 MDHEN and CDR2 SYDVKM. The CDR3 contains 14 residues. V lost 1 base to trimming and J lost 3 bases, with 8 bases between them. For the CDR3, the DNA is TGTGCCAGCAGTTTATACAGGGAAACAGATACGCAGTATTTT. This encodes CASSLYRETDTQYF.

The gene calls are TRBV28 and TRBJ1-2; D not resolved. CDR1 MDHEN and CDR2 SYDVKM come from the germline V gene. CDR3 size: 14 residues. Trimming removed 4 bases at V and 9 bases at J, with 18 bases between. The CDR3 region has the DNA TGTGCCAGCAGTTCACAGACCCCGGAGGTTCGCTACACCTTC. This encodes CASSSQTPEVRYTF.

This clone was seen only once. This chain joins TRBV4-1 and TRBJ1-2; 8 bases are shared with TRBD1. Germline V CDR1 and CDR2: MGHRA, YSYEKL. V lost 0 bases and J lost 4; bases outside the gene matches: 7. The CDR3 consists of 16 residues. The CDR3 nucleotides read TGCGCCAGCAGCCAAGAAGTTGGACAGGGTAGCTATGGCTACACCTTC. Its translation: CASSQEVGQGSYGYTF.

The rearrangement uses TRBV7-9 and TRBJ1-2; D is perhaps TRBD1 (5 bases). Trimming cost V 5 bases and J 7 bases, with 20 bases left between them. CDR3 length: 15 residues. Germline V CDR1 and CDR2: SEHNR, FQNEAQ (reference sequence). CDR3 loop: CASSRDFGGWSGYTF. CDR3 coding DNA: TGTGCCAGCAGCCGAGATTTCGGGGGGTGGAGTGGCTACACCTTC.

The chain couples TRBV5-5 to TRBJ2-3, with D perhaps assigned TRBD1 or TRBD2 (5 bases each). The CDR3 loop spans 17 amino acids. Trimming shortened V by 1 base and J by 4 bases, and 19 bases separated the two germline ends. Germline CDR1 is SGHKS and CDR2 is YYEKEE (reference sequence). CDR3: CASSLMGVASTSDTQYF. Here the CDR3 DNA reads TGTGCCAGCAGCTTGATGGGGGTTGCTAGTACCTCAGATACGCAGTATTTT.

The chain employs TRBV18 and TRBJ2-3; D not certain. Germline loops: CDR1 KGHSH, CDR2 LQKENI. The CDR3 spans 14 residues. V was pared by 1 base and J by 0 bases, with 5 bases between. The CDR3 region is CASSPQSSTDTQYF. DNA for the CDR3: TGTGCCAGCTCACCACAATCTAGCACAGATACGCAGTATTTT.

The chain is built from TRBV30 and TRBJ2-3; 7 nucleotides align to TRBD1. V was pared by 0 bases and J by 4 bases, with 7 bases of the junction left unmatched. This CDR3 has 15 amino acids. Germline assignment: CDR1 GTSNPN and CDR2 SVGIG (reference sequence). CDR3: CAWSVGNRGSDTQYF. Here the CDR3 DNA reads TGTGCCTGGAGTGTTGGTAACAGGGGTTCAGATACGCAGTATTTT.

The chain employs TRBV30 and TRBJ2-7; no definite D call. The ends were cut back, 1 base at V and 6 bases at J, with 7 bases in the middle. Germline V lookup: CDR1 GTSNPN, CDR2 SVGIG (reference sequence). There are 11 residues in the CDR3. The CDR3, as DNA: TGTGCCTGGAGTGGCCGACTCGAGCAGTACTTC. It specifies CAWSGRLEQYF.

The V call is TRBV10-3, the J call TRBJ2-1; D tentatively fits TRBD1 or TRBD2 (5 bases each). With 3 bases removed from V and 6 bases from J, the gap between germline ends came to 21 bases. The CDR3 totals 17 residues. CDR1 is ENHRY and CDR2 is SYGVKD in the germline V gene. The CDR3 loop is CAISERGIGTYFNEQFF. The CDR3 DNA sequence: TGTGCCATCAGTGAAAGGGGAATCGGGACCTATTTCAATGAGCAGTTCTTC.

V and J are TRBV6-5 and TRBJ1-1; TRBD1 is a possible D gene (6 bases). CDR3 length: 15 residues. CDR1 and CDR2 (germline): MNHEY, SVGAGI. The V end lost 6 bases, the J end lost 2 bases, and 16 bases lay between the germline ends. CDR3 nucleotide sequence: TGTGCCAGCAGCCGAATGACAGGCGGTAACACTGAAGCTTTCTTT. Protein product: CASSRMTGGNTEAFF.

The V call is TRBV19, the J call TRBJ2-2, with 7 bases aligning to TRBD1. The germline V gene encodes CDR1 LNHDA and CDR2 SQIVND (reference sequence). The CDR3 contains 14 residues. V shed 8 bases, J shed 3 bases, and the junction held 6 bases outside the gene matches. CDR3 region: CASSWDRDTGELFF. In DNA form, the CDR3 reads TGTGCCAGTTCCTGGGACAGAGACACCGGGGAGCTGTTTTTT.

V usage is TRBV19 and J usage is TRBJ2-7; D is perhaps TRBD2 (6 bases). CDR3 size: 13 residues. Germline V lookup: CDR1 LNHDA, CDR2 SQIVND (reference sequence). The germline V and J ends were trimmed by 1 base and 3 bases, with 7 bases remaining between them. CDR3 loop: CASSIAGDYEQYF. DNA for the CDR3: TGTGCCAGTAGTATAGCGGGGGACTACGAGCAGTACTTC.

The chain employs TRBV2 and TRBJ2-7; D not resolved. Germline values: CDR1 SNHLY, CDR2 FYNNEI. The CDR3 runs to 13 residues. V lost 1 base, J lost 2 bases, and 6 bases lay in between. Written as DNA, the CDR3 is TGTGCCAGCAGTGAAGGGTGGACCTACGAGCAGTACTTC. Translated, it gives CASSEGWTYEQYF.

The chain uses TRBV28 and TRBJ2-1, with 8 bases that match TRBD1. Trimming removed 6 bases from V and 6 bases from J; junction bases left unmatched: 13. This CDR3 comprises 16 residues. CDR1 is MDHEN and CDR2 is SYDVKM in the germline V gene. CDR3 sequence: CASRERDRLIANEQFF. The CDR3 DNA is TGTGCCAGCAGAGAAAGGGACAGGTTGATAGCCAATGAGCAGTTCTTC. The complete variable domain, with remaining parts taken from reference TRBV28 and TRBJ2-1, reads DVKVTQSSRYLVKRTGEKVFLECVQDMDHENMFWYRQDPGLGLRLIYFSYDVKMKEKGDIPEGYSVSREKKERFSLILESASTNQTSMYLCASRERDRLIANEQFFGPGTRLTVL.

The V gene is TRBV5-1, the J gene TRBJ1-1; D is uncertain. Trimming shortened V by 2 bases and J by 4 bases, and 15 bases separated the two germline ends. CDR1 is SGHRS and CDR2 is YFSETQ in the germline V gene. This CDR3 is built from 15 residues. Here the CDR3 DNA reads TGCGCCAGCAGCTTCTCGGTTAAGAGTGGCACTGAAGCTTTCTTT. Protein sequence: CASSFSVKSGTEAFF.

The chain is built from TRBV30 and TRBJ1-2; possible D gene TRBD1, 5 bases. Germline V CDR1 and CDR2: GTSNPN, SVGIG (reference sequence). V was clipped by 2 bases and J by 2 bases, with 18 bases between them. The CDR3 runs 16 residues. The CDR3 region has the DNA TGTGCCTGGAGTAGACCCCGACAGAGGCAGAACTATGGCTACACCTTC. Protein: CAWSRPRQRQNYGYTF.

The CDR3 region has the DNA TGTGCCAGCACCGAGGGGGGAACTGGAAACACCATATATTTT. Translated, it gives CASTEGGTGNTIYF. The genes are TRBV25-1 and TRBJ1-3; a possible D gene is TRBD1 (6 bases). From germline, CDR1 is MGHDK and CDR2 SYGVNS. This CDR3 spans 14 amino acids. V lost 7 bases and J 2 bases, leaving 12 bases between the germline ends.

V and J are TRBV5-1 and TRBJ2-5; 10 bases fit TRBD1. The CDR3 spans 14 residues. Germline values: CDR1 SGHRS, CDR2 YFSETQ. J gave up 5 bases and V 4 bases, and 5 bases lay outside the gene matches. CDR3 nucleotides: TGCGCCAGCAGCAAGACAGGGGGCCTGGAGACCCAGTACTTC. As protein: CASSKTGGLETQYF.

The rearrangement uses TRBV6-1 and TRBJ1-1; D remains unclear. The CDR3 runs to 13 residues. Per germline, CDR1 MNHNS and CDR2 SASEGT. The V end lost 7 bases, the J end lost 1 base, and 10 bases lay between the germline ends. DNA of the CDR3: TGTGCCAGCATTGACCTCCCGAACACTGAAGCTTTCTTT. Translated, it gives CASIDLPNTEAFF.

On this clone: At the DNA level, this CDR3 is encoded by other sequences in the same sample as well. This chain links TRBV28 with TRBJ1-5; 8 bases agree with TRBD1. Trimming at V came to 4 bases and at J to 5 bases, leaving 4 bases not matched to a gene. The germline V gene has CDR1 MDHEN and CDR2 SYDVKM. The length of the CDR3 is 14 residues. This chain's CDR3 is CASSSGQGYQPQHF. CDR3 DNA: TGTGCCAGCAGTTCAGGACAGGGATATCAGCCCCAGCATTTT.